One sample yielded the 9 T cell receptor beta chains listed below, sequenced in a study of blood T cell repertoires in COVID-19. Generated by immunoSEQ multiplex PCR, the TCRdb table keeps only in-frame clones and is missing some. The sample lists approximately 300,000 clones, more than 75% occurring once. Sequencing was carried out using peripheral blood. The receptors were gathered from a woman between 45 and 60 years old with acute or convalescent COVID-19.

The chain links TRBV18 to TRBJ2-7; 11 bases agree with TRBD2. From germline, CDR1 is KGHSH and CDR2 LQKENI. The CDR3 runs 16 residues. J was trimmed by 3 bases and V by 0 bases; bases with no gene match: 4. The CDR3 is CASSPPYGLAGYEQYF. CDR3 bases: TGTGCCAGCTCACCACCTTATGGACTAGCGGGCTACGAGCAGTACTTC.

The rearrangement links TRBV7-2 to TRBJ1-2; 7 nucleotides match TRBD1. Unmatched junction bases numbered 5, after V lost 0 bases and J lost 4 bases. Germline V lookup: CDR1 SGHTA, CDR2 FQGNSA. The CDR3 consists of 15 residues. The CDR3 loop reads CASSLARGPGYGYTF. DNA for the CDR3: TGTGCCAGCAGCTTAGCTAGGGGGCCCGGCTATGGCTACACCTTC. The full variable domain, with the rest looked up from reference TRBV7-2 and TRBJ1-2, is GAGVSQSPSNKVTEKGKDVELRCDPISGHTALYWYRQSLGQGLEFLIYFQGNSAPDKSGLPSDRFSAERTGGSVSTLTIQRTQQEDSAVYLCASSLARGPGYGYTFGSGTRLTVV.

This clone was counted once. The chain joins TRBV28 to TRBJ2-7, with a tentative D call TRBD2 (6 bases). V was shortened by 5 bases and J by 7 bases, with 15 bases between the two germline ends. Germline CDR1 MDHEN, CDR2 SYDVKM. CDR3 length: 13 amino acids. CDR3 coding DNA: TGTGCCAGCAGTCGTGGACCCCGGGGGGAGCAGTACTTC. Residues: CASSRGPRGEQYF.

The chain links TRBV11-3 to TRBJ2-7, with TRBD1 matching 9 bases. CDR3 length: 15 residues. The V segment lost 5 bases and the J segment 6 bases; nucleotides outside the gene matches: 11. Germline-derived CDR1 and CDR2 are SGHNT and YENEEA. The CDR3 DNA reads as TGTGCCAGCAGCGAAACAGGGGGCGCCTCGGTCGAGCAGTACTTC. The encoded protein is CASSETGGASVEQYF.

The chain links TRBV11-3 to TRBJ1-1; 7 bases are shared with TRBD1. V lost 5 bases to trimming and J lost 0 bases; unmatched junction nucleotides: 6. In germline, CDR1 is SGHNT, CDR2 YENEEA. The CDR3 totals 15 residues. For the CDR3, the DNA is TGTGCCAGCAGCCCAGGGGGTCAGATGAACACTGAAGCTTTCTTT. It yields the protein CASSPGGQMNTEAFF. The full variable domain, completed using reference TRBV11-3 and TRBJ1-1, is EAGVVQSPRYKIIEKKQPVAFWCNPISGHNTLYWYLQNLGQGPELLIRYENEEAVDDSQLPKDRFSAERLKGVDSTLKIQPAELGDSAVYLCASSPGGQMNTEAFFGQGTRLTVV.

This clone has only one observation. The rearrangement uses TRBV2 and TRBJ2-2; 16 bases align to TRBD2. The CDR3 runs to 18 residues. Trimming cost V 6 bases and J 6 bases; bases outside gene matches: 10. Germline V gives CDR1 SNHLY, CDR2 FYNNEI. The CDR3 spells CASRGGLAGGPGAGELFF. DNA for the CDR3: TGTGCCAGCAGGGGGGGACTAGCGGGAGGGCCCGGCGCCGGGGAGCTGTTTTTT.

The rearrangement joins TRBV19 to TRBJ1-1; D is unclear. Germline V gives CDR1 LNHDA, CDR2 SQIVND (reference sequence). This CDR3 contains 15 residues. Trimming pared 5 bases from V and 5 bases from J, leaving 18 bases between. Here the CDR3 reads CASSSQPRLGTEAFF. In DNA form, the CDR3 reads TGTGCCAGTAGTTCTCAACCTCGACTCGGAACTGAAGCTTTCTTT.

This chain uses TRBV18 with TRBJ2-2, with 10 positions matching TRBD2. This CDR3 spans 16 amino acids. The trim removed 8 bases at V and 5 bases at J, leaving 11 bases unmatched. The germline V gene encodes CDR1 KGHSH and CDR2 LQKENI. DNA for the CDR3: TGTGCCAGCCAGAGCGGAGCGGGAGGGCGGACCGGGGAGCTGTTTTTT. Translation gives CASQSGAGGRTGELFF.

The chain couples TRBV11-2 to TRBJ2-1; D remains ambiguous. Trimming removed 1 base from V and 6 bases from J, with 4 bases in between. Germline-derived CDR1 and CDR2 are SGHAT and FQNNGV. The length of the CDR3 is 12 residues. The chain's CDR3 is CASSLVLNEQFF. The CDR3 DNA follows: TGTGCCAGCAGCTTAGTTCTCAATGAGCAGTTCTTC.